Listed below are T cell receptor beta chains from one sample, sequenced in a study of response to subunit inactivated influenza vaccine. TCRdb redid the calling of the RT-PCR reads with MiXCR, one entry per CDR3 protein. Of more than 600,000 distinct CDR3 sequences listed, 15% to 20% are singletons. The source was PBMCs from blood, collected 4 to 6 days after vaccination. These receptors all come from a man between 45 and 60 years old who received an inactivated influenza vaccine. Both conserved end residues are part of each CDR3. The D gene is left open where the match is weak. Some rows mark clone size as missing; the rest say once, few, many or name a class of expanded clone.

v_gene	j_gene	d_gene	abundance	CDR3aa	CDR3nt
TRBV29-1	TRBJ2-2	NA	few	CSVDYRAGELFF	TGCAGCGTTGACTACAGGGCCGGGGAGCTGTTTTTT
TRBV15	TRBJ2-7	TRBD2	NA	CATSSEAGASYEQYF	TGTGCCACCAGCAGTGAAGCGGGAGCCTCCTACGAGCAGTACTTC
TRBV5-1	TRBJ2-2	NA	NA	CASSPDPTTGELFF	TGCGCCAGCAGCCCGGACCCCACCACCGGGGAGCTGTTTTTT
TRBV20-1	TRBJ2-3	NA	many	CSASTGEVIDTQYF	TGCAGTGCATCAACGGGAGAGGTGATAGATACGCAGTATTTT
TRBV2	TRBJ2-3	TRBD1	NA	CASIDRGLTTSTDTQYF	TGTGCCAGCATAGACAGGGGGCTGACAACTAGCACAGATACGCAGTATTTT
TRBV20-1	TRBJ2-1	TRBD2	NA	CSAHPSGPVSYNEQFF	TGCAGTGCTCATCCTAGCGGACCTGTCTCCTACAATGAGCAGTTCTTC
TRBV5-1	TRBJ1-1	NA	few	CASSLESGGADTEAFF	TGCGCCAGCAGCTTGGAATCCGGGGGTGCGGACACTGAAGCTTTCTTT
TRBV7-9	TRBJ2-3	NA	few	CASSPRDSADTQYF	TGTGCCAGCAGCCCTCGGGACTCAGCAGATACGCAGTATTTT
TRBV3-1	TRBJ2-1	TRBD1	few	CASSQDRGDRSVNEQFF	TGTGCCAGCAGCCAAGATAGAGGGGACAGGTCTGTGAATGAGCAGTTCTTC
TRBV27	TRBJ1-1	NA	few	CASRLRQNTEAFF	TGTGCCAGCAGGTTAAGGCAGAACACTGAAGCTTTCTTT
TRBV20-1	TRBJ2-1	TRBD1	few	CSANRDRPYNEQFF	TGCAGTGCAAACCGGGACAGGCCTTACAATGAGCAGTTCTTC
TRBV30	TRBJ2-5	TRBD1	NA	CAWRKQGAQETQYF	TGTGCCTGGAGGAAACAGGGGGCTCAAGAGACCCAGTACTTC
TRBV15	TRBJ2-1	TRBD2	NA	CATSRDYGGGAWNEQFF	TGTGCCACCAGCAGAGATTACGGCGGGGGGGCCTGGAATGAGCAGTTCTTC
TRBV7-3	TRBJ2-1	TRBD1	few	CASSKPGQFNNEQFF	TGTGCCAGCAGCAAACCGGGACAGTTTAACAATGAGCAGTTCTTC
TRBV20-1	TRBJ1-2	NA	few	CSARERGYTF	TGCAGTGCTAGAGAACGTGGCTACACCTTC
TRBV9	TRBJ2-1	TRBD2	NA	CASSVARVAGSPERSYNEQFF	TGTGCCAGCAGCGTAGCTAGAGTAGCGGGGTCCCCCGAAAGGTCCTACAATGAGCAGTTCTTC
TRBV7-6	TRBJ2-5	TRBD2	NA	CASSLGPLTSEAQETQYF	TGTGCCAGCAGCTTAGGCCCCTTAACTAGCGAGGCCCAAGAGACCCAGTACTTC
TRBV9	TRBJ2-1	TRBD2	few	CASSVGTNNEQFF	TGTGCCAGCAGCGTCGGGACTAACAATGAGCAGTTCTTC
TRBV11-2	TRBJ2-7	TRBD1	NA	CASSKRTGGIYEQYF	TGTGCCAGCAGCAAAAGGACAGGGGGAATCTACGAGCAGTACTTC
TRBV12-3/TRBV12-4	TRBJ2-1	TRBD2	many	CASSFSGRTYNEQFF	TGTGCCAGCAGTTTTAGCGGGCGTACCTACAATGAGCAGTTCTTC
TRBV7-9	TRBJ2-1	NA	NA	CASSFRGGVEQFF	TGTGCCAGCAGCTTTCGCGGGGGCGTTGAGCAGTTCTTC
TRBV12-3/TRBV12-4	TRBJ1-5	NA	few	CASSPEQGIGNQPQHF	TGTGCCAGCAGTCCCGAACAGGGTATAGGCAATCAGCCCCAGCATTTT
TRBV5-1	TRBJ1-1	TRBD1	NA	CASNSGQGAVRTEAFF	TGCGCCAGCAACAGCGGACAGGGGGCGGTTCGCACTGAAGCTTTCTTT
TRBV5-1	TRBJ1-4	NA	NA	CASGKSGVQGEKLFF	TGCGCCAGCGGCAAATCAGGGGTCCAGGGTGAAAAACTGTTTTTT
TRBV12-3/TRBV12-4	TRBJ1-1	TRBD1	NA	CASKGTGLNTEAFF	TGTGCCAGCAAAGGGACAGGACTGAACACTGAAGCTTTCTTT
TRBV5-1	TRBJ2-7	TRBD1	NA	CASSLLPSGQGLYEQYF	TGCGCCAGCAGCCTACTCCCGTCGGGACAGGGCCTCTACGAGCAGTACTTC